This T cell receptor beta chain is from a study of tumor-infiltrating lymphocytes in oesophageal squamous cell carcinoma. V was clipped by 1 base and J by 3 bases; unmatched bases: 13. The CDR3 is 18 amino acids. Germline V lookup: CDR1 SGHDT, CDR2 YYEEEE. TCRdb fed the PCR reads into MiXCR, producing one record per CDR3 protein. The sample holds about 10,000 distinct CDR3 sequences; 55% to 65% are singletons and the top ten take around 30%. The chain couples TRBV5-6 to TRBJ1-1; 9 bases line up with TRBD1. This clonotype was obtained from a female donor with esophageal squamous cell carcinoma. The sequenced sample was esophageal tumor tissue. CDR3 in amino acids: CASSLSTGGGGLDTEAFF. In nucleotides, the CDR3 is TGTGCCAGCAGCTTGTCCACAGGGGGCGGCGGGTTGGACACTGAAGCTTTCTTT.